Presented here are 27 T cell receptor beta chains from one specimen sequenced in a study of T cell responses to AZD1222 COVID-19 vaccine (dated by TCRdb to the early 2020s). Libraries were constructed by the immunoSEQ multiplex PCR assay. As stored in TCRdb, this immuneACCESS dataset retains in-frame rearrangements with V and J assigned. A fraction of the clones does not appear; measured against another copy, unresolved V genes explain less than half of the discrepancy, and the remainder lacks a known reason. Here the sample has about 99,000 clones; roughly nine tenths occur a single time. Together, the top ten hold around 3.1% of the sample. What the time point label conveys for this sample: baseline before first vaccination. The sequencing used peripheral blood, collected on day 0 of AZD1222 vaccination. The origin of the receptors is an adult in good health.

DNA for the CDR3: TGTGCCAGCAGTACGGGGACAGGGCTTGGCTACACCTTC. The encoded protein is CASSTGTGLGYTF. The rearrangement uses TRBV6-5 and TRBJ1-2; 9 bases are a match to TRBD1. V shed 5 bases, J shed 7 bases, and the junction held 5 bases outside the gene matches. This CDR3 spans 13 amino acids. From germline, CDR1 is MNHEY and CDR2 SVGAGI.

This clone was counted a single time. The genes are TRBV6-6 and TRBJ2-3, with no clear D. Deletions cut 0 bases from V and 0 bases from J, with 7 bases between. Per germline, CDR1 MNHNY and CDR2 SVGAGI (reference sequence). The CDR3 runs to 15 residues. CDR3 nucleotides: TGTGCCAGCAGTTACTCTTGGCGGAGCACAGATACGCAGTATTTT. Its protein product is CASSYSWRSTDTQYF.

The chain links TRBV19 to TRBJ1-5; possibly TRBD1 for D (5 bases). Germline loops: CDR1 LNHDA, CDR2 SQIVND (reference sequence). V lost 5 bases to trimming and J lost 4 bases, with 12 bases between them. This CDR3 comprises 14 residues. CDR3 in amino acids: CASSQGGANQPQHF. The CDR3 DNA follows: TGTGCCAGTAGTCAGGGTGGGGCAAATCAGCCCCAGCATTTT.

This sequence joins TRBV9 and TRBJ2-1, with 9 bases matching TRBD2. V lost 4 bases, J lost 6 bases, and 5 bases stayed unmatched. The CDR3 runs to 14 residues. Germline lookup yields CDR1 SGDLS and CDR2 YYNGEE. The CDR3 spells CASSPLAGANEQFF. The DNA for the CDR3 is TGTGCCAGCAGCCCCTTAGCGGGGGCCAATGAGCAGTTCTTC.

The chain employs TRBV5-4 and TRBJ1-1, with no clear D. Germline CDR1 SGHNT, CDR2 YYREEE (reference sequence). The CDR3 has 14 residues. V lost 1 base and J lost 6, with 13 bases in between. The CDR3: CASSLYGGMAEAFF. In nucleotides, the CDR3 is TGTGCCAGCAGCTTGTATGGAGGGATGGCTGAAGCTTTCTTT. Full variable domain (missing parts from reference TRBV5-4 and TRBJ1-1): ETGVTQSPTHLIKTRGQQVTLRCSSQSGHNTVSWYQQALGQGPQFIFQYYREEENGRGNFPPRFSGLQFPNYSSELNVNALELDDSALYLCASSLYGGMAEAFFGQGTRLTVV.

The count of this clone is one. The chain recombines TRBV18 with TRBJ1-4; D is uncertain. The CDR3 is 15 amino acids. Trimming stripped 1 base from V and 8 bases from J, with 14 bases between. Germline V CDR1 and CDR2: KGHSH, LQKENI. The CDR3 nucleotides are TGTGCCAGCTCACCACGGGTGGGGATTGCCGAAAAACTGTTTTTT. Translation gives CASSPRVGIAEKLFF.

The chain couples TRBV10-3 to TRBJ1-2; 7 nucleotides line up with TRBD1. Germline CDR1 and CDR2: ENHRY and SYGVKD. J gave up 7 bases and V 4 bases, and 6 bases lay outside the gene matches. The CDR3 totals 13 residues. The CDR3, as DNA: TGTGCCATCAGTGCTGAGGGGGCGCTTGGCTACACCTTC. Its translation is CAISAEGALGYTF.

The gene calls are TRBV24-1 and TRBJ2-4; D is perhaps TRBD2 (5 bases). With 3 bases removed from V and 6 bases from J, the gap between germline ends came to 5 bases. This CDR3 spans 12 amino acids. Germline V gene lookup returns CDR1 KGHDR and CDR2 SFDVKD. The CDR3 sequence is CATSDRGNIQYF. CDR3 in DNA: TGTGCCACCAGTGATCGGGGAAACATTCAGTACTTC.

V is TRBV4-2 and J is TRBJ2-6; the D gene is possibly TRBD1 (8 bases). Germline-derived CDR1 and CDR2 are LGHNA and YNFKEQ. V was trimmed by 4 bases and J by 0 bases, leaving 19 bases between them. The CDR3 covers 19 residues. The CDR3 here is CASSRGTGGLDSGANVLTF. The CDR3, as DNA: TGTGCCAGCAGCCGAGGGACAGGAGGACTAGACTCTGGGGCCAACGTCCTGACTTTC.

The genes are TRBV4-3 and TRBJ2-1; D gene uncertain. CDR1 LGHNA and CDR2 YSLEER come from the germline V gene. The CDR3 has 11 amino acids. V lost 3 bases and J 5 bases, leaving 2 bases between the germline ends. The CDR3 coding sequence is TGCGCCAGCAGCCAGGACAATGAGCAGTTCTTC. This sequence encodes CASSQDNEQFF.

The rearrangement links TRBV4-3 to TRBJ2-1, with D possibly matching TRBD1 (6 bases). Trimming stripped 9 bases from V and 2 bases from J, with 8 bases between. Germline CDR1 LGHNA, CDR2 YSLEER. The CDR3 runs 12 residues. The CDR3 DNA reads as TGCGCCAGACAGGGCACCTACAATGAGCAGTTCTTC. It yields the protein CARQGTYNEQFF.

V gene TRBV5-4 combines with J gene TRBJ1-1; 10 bases line up with TRBD1. V shed 1 base and J 1 base; nucleotides not matched to a gene: 1. This CDR3 comprises 15 residues. Germline V gene lookup returns CDR1 SGHNT and CDR2 YYREEE (reference sequence). The CDR3 region has the DNA TGTGCCAGCAGCTTGAGGGACAGGGGGAACACTGAAGCTTTCTTT. Protein product: CASSLRDRGNTEAFF.

The chain uses TRBV7-9 and TRBJ1-1; maybe TRBD1 (6 bases). The germline CDR1 and CDR2 sequences are SEHNR and FQNEAQ (reference sequence). The CDR3 length is 18 residues. V lost 0 bases to trimming and J lost 1 base, with 18 bases between them. The CDR3 DNA reads as TGTGCCAGCAGCTTAGCGCGAGTTGCTGGCAGGGGGAACACTGAAGCTTTCTTT. Its protein product is CASSLARVAGRGNTEAFF.

Written as DNA, the CDR3 is TGTGCCAGCACCCCTTCCTTGGGTGAGCAGTTCTTC. Encoded protein: CASTPSLGEQFF. The V and J genes are TRBV12-3 or TRBV12-4 and TRBJ2-1, with D unresolved. The CDR3 consists of 12 residues. Trimming stripped 7 bases from V and 9 bases from J, with 13 bases between.

The gene calls are TRBV15 and TRBJ1-1, with TRBD1 as a possible D gene (6 bases). There are 18 residues in the CDR3. V was shortened by 0 bases and J by 0 bases, with 17 bases between the two germline ends. Looked up from germline, CDR1 is LNHNV and CDR2 is YYDKDF (reference sequence). The CDR3 coding sequence is TGTGCCACCAGCAGAGAATTGGCAGGGGATAGGGTGAACACTGAAGCTTTCTTT. This codes for CATSRELAGDRVNTEAFF.

CDR3 amino acids: CASSPIDYPREQYV. The CDR3 DNA is TGTGCCAGCAGCCCTATTGACTACCCCCGCGAGCAGTACGTC. V is TRBV7-2 and J is TRBJ2-7; D possibly corresponds to TRBD2 (5 bases). Per germline, CDR1 SGHTA and CDR2 FQGNSA. The CDR3 loop spans 14 amino acids. V was pared by 5 bases and J by 6 bases, with 17 bases between.

This clone has just a few counts. The rearrangement uses TRBV2 and TRBJ1-1, with unresolved D. Germline V CDR1 and CDR2: SNHLY, FYNNEI. This CDR3 comprises 14 residues. Trimming took 6 bases from V and 0 from J, leaving 11 bases between them. This chain's CDR3 is CASSPGHMNTEAFF. The CDR3 DNA follows: TGTGCCAGCAGCCCCGGGCACATGAACACTGAAGCTTTCTTT.

In DNA, the CDR3 is TGTGCCACGAGCTCTGGTGCTAACTATGGCTACACCTTC. It translates to CATSSGANYGYTF. The V call is TRBV24-1, the J call TRBJ1-2, with D uncertain. The germline gives CDR1 KGHDR, CDR2 SFDVKD. The CDR3 is 13 residues long. V was shortened by 10 bases and J by 0 bases, with 11 bases between the two germline ends.

This chain links TRBV6-2 or TRBV6-3 with TRBJ2-4; TRBD1 matches 11 bases. The ends lost 3 bases at V and 7 bases at J; junction bases unmatched: 11. The germline V gene has CDR1 MNHEY and CDR2 SVGEGT. The CDR3 runs 17 residues. The DNA of the CDR3 is TGTGCCAGCAGTTATTGGCCCCTCGGGACAGGGGGGAACATTCAGTACTTC. Translating it yields CASSYWPLGTGGNIQYF.

The sample holds one count of this clone. V and J are TRBV20-1 and TRBJ2-3; D unresolved. The CDR3 contains 11 residues. V dropped 6 bases and J dropped 6 bases, with 10 bases sitting between them. Germline V gene data show CDR1 as DFQATT and CDR2 as SNEGSKA (reference sequence). As DNA, the CDR3 is TGCAGTGCCCCGAGAGAGGATACGCAGTATTTT. Protein sequence: CSAPREDTQYF.

This chain joins TRBV2 and TRBJ2-3; the match to TRBD1 covers 7 bases. This CDR3 is built from 16 residues. V trimming: 6 bases; J trimming: 1 base; junction bases outside the gene matches: 10. Germline-derived CDR1 and CDR2 are SNHLY and FYNNEI. CDR3 protein: CASRAYRGGGTDTQYF. The DNA for the CDR3 is TGTGCCAGCAGGGCATACAGGGGCGGTGGCACAGATACGCAGTATTTT. The variable domain in full, completed from reference TRBV2 and TRBJ2-3, reads EPEVTQTPSHQVTQMGQEVILRCVPISNHLYFYWYRQILGQKVEFLVSFYNNEISEKSEIFDDQFSVERPDGSNFTLKIRSTKLEDSAMYFCASRAYRGGGTDTQYFGPGTRLTVL.

The chain joins TRBV10-3 to TRBJ2-2, with 11 bases fitting TRBD2. CDR1 ENHRY and CDR2 SYGVKD come from the germline V gene. Trimming removed 6 bases from V and 1 base from J; junction bases left unmatched: 4. This CDR3 has 16 residues. The CDR3 loop is CAIRAGLAENTGELFF. CDR3 DNA: TGTGCCATCAGAGCGGGACTAGCGGAGAACACCGGGGAGCTGTTTTTT.

This chain connects TRBV5-1 to TRBJ2-5; D is uncertain. V lost 2 bases and J lost 4, with 6 bases in between. The CDR3 has 12 amino acids. Germline CDR1 reads SGHRS; CDR2 reads YFSETQ. The CDR3 DNA sequence: TGCGCCAGCAGCTTTGCGTTAGAGACCCAGTACTTC. Its translation is CASSFALETQYF.

This clone appeared once. The chain couples TRBV5-5 to TRBJ2-2, with TRBD2 matching 8 bases. Germline CDR1 is SGHKS and CDR2 is YYEKEE (reference sequence). The CDR3 is 14 amino acids. J was trimmed by 7 bases and V by 7 bases; bases with no gene match: 9. The CDR3 region is CASQSSGSFGELFF. In nucleotides, the CDR3 is TGTGCCAGCCAGAGCAGCGGGAGCTTCGGGGAGCTGTTTTTT. The full variable domain, with the rest looked up from reference TRBV5-5 and TRBJ2-2, is DAGVTQSPTHLIKTRGQQVTLRCSPISGHKSVSWYQQVLGQGPQFIFQYYEKEERGRGNFPDRFSARQFPNYSSELNVNALLLGDSALYLCASQSSGSFGELFFGEGSRLTVL.

The chain couples TRBV6-5 to TRBJ2-1, with 9 bases identical to TRBD2. The CDR3 covers 16 residues. Germline CDR1 and CDR2: MNHEY and SVGAGI. The V and J ends lost 4 bases and 1 base, in that order; junction bases with no gene match: 5. The chain's CDR3 is CASSSLSGGSYNEQFF. The CDR3 region has the DNA TGTGCCAGCAGTTCCTTAAGCGGGGGGTCCTACAATGAGCAGTTCTTC.

This chain joins TRBV12-5 and TRBJ1-6, with D unclear. The CDR3 is 14 residues long. The germline CDR1 and CDR2 sequences are LGHNT and FRNRAP. With 1 base removed from V and 7 bases from J, the gap between germline ends came to 8 bases. The CDR3 bases are TGTGCTAGTGGTTTGGATGTGGGAAATTCACCCCTCCACTTT. This sequence encodes CASGLDVGNSPLHF.

V and J are TRBV6-6 and TRBJ1-5, with 9 bases that match TRBD1. Germline lookup yields CDR1 MNHNY and CDR2 SVGAGI (reference sequence). CDR3 length equals 16 residues. The V gene end was trimmed by 5 bases and the J gene end by 1 base; junction bases not matched to a gene: 6. This CDR3 reads CASSGDRAYSNQPQHF. The CDR3 coding sequence is TGTGCCAGCAGTGGGGACAGGGCTTACAGCAATCAGCCCCAGCATTTT.